The 31 T cell receptor beta chains below come from one sample, sequenced in a study of cytomegalovirus exposure and HLA in healthy donors. Primers for the PCR totalled 60 Vbeta and 13 Jbeta. Profiled with immunoSEQ multiplex PCR; TCRdb holds only in-frame clones, not every one. Here the sample spans approximately 150,000 clones, 65% to 90% being singletons. The sample was PBMCs. The receptors were gathered from a woman aged 25 to 39 in good health and CMV-seronegative.

The chain has TRBV11-2 and TRBJ1-1; perhaps TRBD1 as D (5 bases). The CDR3 covers 11 residues. Germline loops: CDR1 SGHAT, CDR2 FQNNGV. V gave up 4 bases and J gave up 8 bases, with 8 bases separating them. The CDR3 region is CASSWRGEAFF. DNA for the CDR3: TGTGCCAGCAGCTGGAGGGGAGAAGCTTTCTTT.

In this sample, this clone turned up a few times. V gene TRBV27 combines with J gene TRBJ1-1; maybe TRBD1 (6 bases). Germline-derived CDR1 and CDR2 are MNHEY and SMNVEV (reference sequence). The germline V and J ends were trimmed by 5 bases and 4 bases, with 11 bases remaining between them. The CDR3 sequence is 13 residues long. CDR3 coding DNA: TGTGCCAGCAGTCTCCGGGACATCACTGAAGCTTTCTTT. It yields the protein CASSLRDITEAFF.

CDR3 coding DNA: TGTGCCAGCAGTGAGTTCCCCGGGGAGGTGACCCAGTACTTC. It specifies CASSEFPGEVTQYF. V and J are TRBV2 and TRBJ2-5, with a weak D call TRBD2 (6 bases). Trimming stripped 3 bases from V and 7 bases from J, with 15 bases between. This CDR3 has 14 residues. Germline CDR1 is SNHLY and CDR2 is FYNNEI.

This clone showed up just once. V gene TRBV6-1 combines with J gene TRBJ2-7, with D possibly matching TRBD2 (7 bases). The V end lost 2 bases, the J end lost 5 bases, and 19 bases lay between the germline ends. Germline CDR1 reads MNHNS; CDR2 reads SASEGT. The CDR3 runs 16 residues. CDR3 region: CASSERGGTFMHEQYF. DNA for the CDR3: TGTGCCAGCAGTGAAAGGGGGGGAACATTTATGCACGAGCAGTACTTC.

This clone was observed a few times. This chain connects TRBV9 to TRBJ2-7; TRBD2 aligns across 9 bases. With V trimmed by 3 bases and J by 7 bases, 14 bases remained unmatched. Germline V gene data show CDR1 as SGDLS and CDR2 as YYNGEE. The CDR3 is 16 amino acids. DNA for the CDR3: TGTGCCAGCAGCGCATCAGCGGGACTAGCCCCCTTAGAGCAGTACTTC. Translated, it gives CASSASAGLAPLEQYF. Using reference TRBV9 and TRBJ2-7 for the parts outside the CDR3, the full variable domain is DSGVTQTPKHLITATGQRVTLRCSPRSGDLSVYWYQQSLDQGLQFLIQYYNGEERAKGNILERFSAQQFPDLHSELNLSSLELGDSALYFCASSASAGLAPLEQYFGPGTRLTVT.

The CDR3 DNA is TGTGCCAGCAGCAAAGGACGGGACAGTTGCACTGAAGCTTTCTTT. The encoded protein is CASSKGRDSCTEAFF. The J gene is TRBJ1-1, the V gene TRBV21-1; TRBD1, the table's D call, was not compared with the DNA. TRBV21-1 is tagged as a pseudogene. The CDR3 covers 15 residues.

The rearrangement uses TRBV28 and TRBJ1-5; 7 bases align to TRBD1. The trim removed 5 bases at V and 6 bases at J, leaving 10 bases unmatched. The CDR3 totals 15 residues. Germline V gene data show CDR1 as MDHEN and CDR2 as SYDVKM. The CDR3 sequence: CASSPGTVLVQPQHF. DNA for the CDR3: TGTGCCAGCAGTCCCGGGACAGTTCTTGTTCAGCCCCAGCATTTT.

The CDR3 DNA follows: TGTGCCAGCAGCTTTCTCGCGGAGCACACTGAAGCTTTCTTT. Protein product: CASSFLAEHTEAFF. J is TRBJ1-1 and V is TRBV11-2; unclear D gene. Germline-derived CDR1 and CDR2 are SGHAT and FQNNGV. The CDR3 contains 14 residues. V was shortened by 3 bases and J by 3 bases, with 11 bases between the two germline ends. Full variable domain (rest looked up from reference TRBV11-2 and TRBJ1-1): EAGVAQSPRYKIIEKRQSVAFWCNPISGHATLYWYQQILGQGPKLLIQFQNNGVVDDSQLPKDRFSAERLKGVDSTLKIQPAKLEDSAVYLCASSFLAEHTEAFFGQGTRLTVV.

This chain joins TRBV30 and TRBJ1-5; D remains unclear. The CDR3 length is 13 residues. V gave up 1 base and J gave up 6 bases, with 10 bases separating them. CDR1 is GTSNPN, CDR2 SVGIG, per germline (reference sequence). The CDR3 sequence is CAWSGEARQPQHF. The CDR3 region has the DNA TGTGCCTGGAGTGGTGAGGCCCGTCAGCCCCAGCATTTT.

The V call is TRBV6-6, the J call TRBJ2-5, with a tentative D call TRBD2 (6 bases). The CDR3 sequence is 12 residues long. The V and J ends lost 8 bases and 1 base respectively, with 8 bases between them. CDR1 and CDR2 (germline): MNHNY, SVGAGI (reference sequence). The chain's CDR3 is CASRDFQETQYF. The DNA for the CDR3 is TGTGCCAGCCGGGACTTCCAAGAGACCCAGTACTTC.

This sequence joins TRBV7-3 and TRBJ2-1; 8 bases are shared with TRBD2. The V gene end was trimmed by 4 bases and the J gene end by 7 bases; junction bases not matched to a gene: 9. This CDR3 has 15 amino acids. Germline-derived CDR1 and CDR2 are SGHTA and FQGTGA. CDR3 in DNA: TGTGCCAGCAGCTCCGTCGGGGGGGCTTATAATGAGCAGTTCTTC. It yields the protein CASSSVGGAYNEQFF.

The chain links TRBV27 to TRBJ1-2, with 11 bases that match TRBD1. The junction had 6 bases not matched to a gene; V was cut back by 5 bases and J by 4 bases. Germline-derived CDR1 and CDR2 are MNHEY and SMNVEV (reference sequence). This CDR3 comprises 15 residues. CDR3 DNA sequence: TGTGCCAGCAGTCGATCGGGACAGGGGGGCTATGGCTACACCTTC. Residues: CASSRSGQGGYGYTF.

The chain carries TRBV7-3 and TRBJ2-1; 8 positions agree with TRBD2. CDR1 is SGHTA, CDR2 FQGTGA, per germline. The ends lost 5 bases at V and 5 bases at J; junction bases unmatched: 5. The CDR3 sequence is 14 residues long. CDR3 DNA: TGTGCCAGCAGCACGGGGGGGCTCAACAATGAGCAGTTCTTC. Its protein product is CASSTGGLNNEQFF.

The chain couples TRBV29-1 to TRBJ2-3; 12 bases are shared with TRBD2. The CDR3 extends over 14 amino acids. The ends lost 5 bases at V and 4 bases at J; junction bases unmatched: 4. Germline CDR1 is SQVTM and CDR2 is ANQGSEA. CDR3 in amino acids: CSVLLAGGPDTQYF. The CDR3 bases are TGCAGCGTTCTTCTAGCGGGGGGGCCAGATACGCAGTATTTT.

The genes are TRBV29-1 and TRBJ1-3; the D is unclear. V lost 4 bases, J lost 0 bases, and 7 bases lay in between. CDR1 is SQVTM, CDR2 ANQGSEA, per germline. The CDR3 is made up of 13 amino acids. In DNA, the CDR3 is TGCAGCGTTGTTGGCAGCTCTGGAAACACCATATATTTT. Its protein is CSVVGSSGNTIYF. Looking up the rest from reference TRBV29-1 and TRBJ1-3 gives the full variable domain: SAVISQKPSRDICQRGTSLTIQCQVDSQVTMMFWYRQQPGQSLTLIATANQGSEATYESGFVIDKFPISRPNLTFSTLTVSNMSPEDSSIYLCSVVGSSGNTIYFGEGSWLTVV.

The V call is TRBV6-5, the J call TRBJ2-5, with D maybe TRBD1 (6 bases). From germline, CDR1 is MNHEY and CDR2 SVGAGI. V lost 4 bases, J lost 5 bases, and 14 bases lay in between. The CDR3 contains 14 residues. The CDR3 region is CASSFRDMGETQYF. In nucleotides, the CDR3 is TGTGCCAGCAGTTTCCGGGACATGGGGGAGACCCAGTACTTC.

Here the CDR3 DNA reads TGTGCCATCAGTATACAGGGGAGAGAAGATACGCAGTATTTT. The encoded protein is CAISIQGREDTQYF. The J gene is TRBJ2-3, the V gene TRBV10-3, with 7 bases lining up with TRBD1. The V gene's germline CDR1 is ENHRY and CDR2 SYGVKD. V was pared by 5 bases and J by 5 bases, with 7 bases of the junction left unmatched. This CDR3 spans 14 amino acids.

V is TRBV4-1 and J is TRBJ1-6; D unclear. V was cut by 1 base and J by 8 bases, with 6 bases left in between. This CDR3 has 13 residues. Germline CDR1 is MGHRA and CDR2 is YSYEKL. The CDR3 bases are TGCGCCAGCAGCCAAGGGCGGGATTCACCCCTCCACTTT. It is translated as CASSQGRDSPLHF.

This clone was recorded only once. This chain links TRBV5-1 with TRBJ2-1; 8 nucleotides match TRBD2. This CDR3 region has 15 residues. V gave up 0 bases and J gave up 5 bases; unmatched junction bases: 4. Per germline, CDR1 SGHRS and CDR2 YFSETQ. The CDR3 nucleotides are TGCGCCAGCAGCTTGGTTAGCGGGACGCACAATGAGCAGTTCTTC. It translates to CASSLVSGTHNEQFF.

A single count supports this clone. This chain links TRBV6-6 with TRBJ1-1; tentative D call: TRBD1 (5 bases). The CDR3 is 14 amino acids. The ends were cut back, 6 bases at V and 4 bases at J, with 15 bases in the middle. CDR1 is MNHNY, CDR2 SVGAGI, per germline (reference sequence). The CDR3 nucleotides are TGTGCCAGCAGGGAAACCGGGGGAGGCACTGAAGCTTTCTTT. Protein product: CASRETGGGTEAFF.

The V call is TRBV4-3, the J call TRBJ2-1; a possible D gene is TRBD1 (5 bases). CDR1 and CDR2 from the germline V gene are LGHNA and YSLEER. The V and J ends lost 0 bases and 0 bases respectively, with 18 bases between them. This CDR3 comprises 19 residues. The CDR3, as DNA: TGCGCCAGCAGCCAAGAACTGGGGCGCAGGGTTGACTCCTACAATGAGCAGTTCTTC. Translation: CASSQELGRRVDSYNEQFF.

This chain links TRBV27 with TRBJ2-3, with 9 bases matching TRBD1. CDR3 length: 14 residues. V dropped 6 bases and J dropped 4; count of bases not matched to a gene: 5. CDR1 is MNHEY and CDR2 is SMNVEV in the germline V gene (reference sequence). The CDR3 is CASRNRGPSDTQYF. DNA of the CDR3: TGTGCCAGCAGGAACAGGGGGCCATCAGATACGCAGTATTTT.

The chain recombines TRBV5-1 with TRBJ1-2, with 7 bases identical to TRBD1. CDR1 is SGHRS, CDR2 YFSETQ, per germline. The CDR3 is 14 amino acids. V lost 4 bases and J lost 8; bases outside the gene matches: 11. The CDR3 reads CASSQTDRASGYTF. The CDR3 DNA is TGCGCCAGCAGCCAAACTGACAGGGCCTCGGGCTACACCTTC.

V is TRBV5-1 and J is TRBJ2-2; 15 bases map to TRBD2. CDR1 SGHRS and CDR2 YFSETQ come from the germline V gene. Trimming cost V 2 bases and J 4 bases; bases outside gene matches: 6. The length of the CDR3 is 18 residues. The DNA for the CDR3 is TGCGCCAGCAGCTTACGGACTAGCGGGAGGGCCAGCACCGGGGAGCTGTTTTTT. It codes for CASSLRTSGRASTGELFF.

This chain links TRBV27 with TRBJ2-1; 7 bases agree with TRBD2. The CDR3 runs 13 residues. J was trimmed by 7 bases and V by 6 bases; bases with no gene match: 6. Germline assignment: CDR1 MNHEY and CDR2 SMNVEV (reference sequence). CDR3 amino acids: CASRSSGTNEQFF. The CDR3 nucleotides read TGTGCCAGCAGAAGCAGCGGGACGAATGAGCAGTTCTTC.

This chain links TRBV25-1 with TRBJ2-5, with D perhaps TRBD2 (6 bases). The CDR3 contains 13 residues. V was shortened by 5 bases and J by 7 bases, with 14 bases between the two germline ends. Germline loops: CDR1 MGHDK, CDR2 SYGVNS. In DNA, the CDR3 is TGTGCCAGCAGTTCCGGGACTCAGGGGACCCAGTACTTC. Translating it yields CASSSGTQGTQYF.

As regards this clone: Other DNA sequences in this sample translate to the same CDR3. The chain links TRBV7-5 to TRBJ2-1; the table calls TRBD2, which could not be checked here. TRBV7-5 constitutes a pseudogene. The CDR3 has 15 residues. CDR3 loop: CVRSLSSGTGNEQFF. The CDR3 DNA reads TGTGTTAGAAGCTTAAGCAGCGGGACGGGTAATGAGCAGTTCTTC.

This rearrangement joins TRBV5-4 to TRBJ1-1, with D perhaps TRBD1 (6 bases). CDR1 and CDR2 (germline): SGHNT, YYREEE (reference sequence). This CDR3 comprises 17 residues. V lost 4 bases and J lost 5, with 24 bases in between. CDR3: CASSGLGQGPSGTEAFF. The CDR3, as DNA: TGTGCCAGCAGCGGCCTAGGGCAGGGGCCCTCGGGGACTGAAGCTTTCTTT.

This clone appeared once. The J gene is TRBJ2-7, the V gene TRBV18, with 7 positions matching TRBD1. CDR3 size: 13 residues. Unmatched junction bases numbered 2, after V lost 3 bases and J lost 3 bases. The germline V gene has CDR1 KGHSH and CDR2 LQKENI. The chain's CDR3 is CASSPGQIYEQYF. The CDR3 coding sequence is TGTGCCAGCTCACCGGGACAGATCTACGAGCAGTACTTC.

The chain combines TRBV6-6 with TRBJ2-3, with a weak D call TRBD2 (6 bases). Trimming took 2 bases from V and 1 from J, leaving 10 bases between them. CDR1 is MNHNY and CDR2 is SVGAGI in the germline V gene (reference sequence). This CDR3 is built from 15 residues. The CDR3: CASSYPREGTDTQYF. The CDR3 bases are TGTGCCAGCAGTTACCCCAGGGAGGGCACAGATACGCAGTATTTT.

The chain has TRBV11-2 and TRBJ2-7; D ambiguous. Looked up from germline, CDR1 is SGHAT and CDR2 is FQNNGV. V lost 0 bases, J lost 2 bases, and 8 bases lay in between. The CDR3 runs 14 residues. The CDR3 protein is CASSLDRSAYEQYF. In DNA, the CDR3 is TGTGCCAGCAGCTTAGATCGCAGCGCCTACGAGCAGTACTTC.